This entry lists 32 T cell receptor beta chains sequenced from one sample in a study of vaccination and CD4 T cells after COVID-19. The sample's treatment: approximately 11-day PBMC culture with coronavirus spike peptide pools or control peptides (ViraFEST assay). Their cognate antigens are unknown. The Oncomine TCR Beta short-read assay sequenced DNA from cultured CD4+ T cells. TCRdb re-derived calls from the PCR reads in MiXCR, one entry per CDR3 protein. Of about 4,400 distinct CDR3 sequences in the sample, roughly a fifth were seen once. Sequenced: CD4+ T cells from blood, cultured in vitro. The origin of the receptors is a human donor who had recovered from COVID-19.

By sample share, this clonotype is medium-sized. The chain has TRBV27 and TRBJ1-5, with 8 positions matching TRBD1. This CDR3 has 18 residues. After removal of 2 bases from V and 6 bases from J, the junction contained 15 bases not matched to a gene. CDR1 and CDR2 (germline): MNHEY, SMNVEV (reference sequence). The CDR3 here is CASSLRGRQGAGSQPQHF. DNA of the CDR3: TGTGCCAGCAGTTTAAGGGGGCGCCAGGGGGCAGGGAGTCAGCCCCAGCATTTT.

By frequency in the sample, this clonotype is medium-sized (0.01 to 0.1%). CDR3 sequence (DNA): TGTGCCAGCAGTGAGAGAGGGGGCACAGATACGCAGTATTTT. Encoded protein: CASSERGGTDTQYF. This chain uses TRBV6-4 with TRBJ2-3; D tentatively fits TRBD1 or TRBD2 (5 bases each). CDR3 length equals 14 residues. Germline loops: CDR1 MRHNA, CDR2 SNTAGT. V shed 3 bases and J shed 1 base, with 8 bases lying between them.

The chain recombines TRBV19 with TRBJ2-2; D not certain. Deletions cut 5 bases from V and 7 bases from J, with 11 bases between. The CDR3 totals 13 residues. Germline loops: CDR1 LNHDA, CDR2 SQIVND (reference sequence). The DNA of the CDR3 is TGTGCCAGTAGTTATATACGGAACGGGGAGCTGTTTTTT. Protein sequence: CASSYIRNGELFF.

The chain links TRBV12-3 or TRBV12-4 to TRBJ1-4; D unclear. The CDR3 runs 14 residues. V shed 8 bases and J shed 0 bases, with 10 bases lying between them. CDR3 sequence reads: CASSSLATNEKLFF. In DNA form, the CDR3 reads TGTGCCAGCTCCTCTCTTGCAACTAATGAAAAACTGTTTTTT.

The rearrangement joins TRBV7-3 to TRBJ2-3; perhaps TRBD1 as D (6 bases). In germline, CDR1 is SGHTA, CDR2 FQGTGA. The CDR3 has 15 residues. Trimming shortened V by 5 bases and J by 2 bases, and 14 bases separated the two germline ends. CDR3 coding DNA: TGTGCCAGCAGCCTCGGGGACACTCACACAGATACGCAGTATTTT. Protein product: CASSLGDTHTDTQYF.

Comments on this clonotype: A single base separates this from a much larger clone, so it may be a read error. This CDR3 is missing its conserved last phenylalanine or tryptophan, likely due to a read error. The DNA is left out, because the CDR3 cannot be placed on it with certainty; the CDR3 is given as TCRdb lists it. This chain connects TRBV21-1 to TRBJ1-5; the table's D call TRBD1 went unverified against the DNA. TRBV21-1 is a pseudogene locus. The CDR3 spans 16 residues, counting both ends. The CDR3 loop reads CASSPGEVYSNQPQHS.

This clonotype was seen more than once but under ten times. The chain uses TRBV15 and TRBJ1-2; D unclear. V shed 1 base and J shed 3 bases, with 9 bases lying between them. The CDR3 loop spans 14 amino acids. CDR1 LNHNV and CDR2 YYDKDF come from the germline V gene (reference sequence). The CDR3: CATSRGNRDYGYTF. DNA of the CDR3: TGTGCCACCAGCAGAGGAAACAGAGACTATGGCTACACCTTC. Full variable domain (outside the CDR3, taken from reference TRBV15 and TRBJ1-2): DAMVIQNPRYQVTQFGKPVTLSCSQTLNHNVMYWYQQKSSQAPKLLFHYYDKDFNNEADTPDNFQSRRPNTSFCFLDIRSPGLGDTAMYLCATSRGNRDYGYTFGSGTRLTVV.

In regard to this clonotype: This likely comes from a read error, as the CDR3 has no conserved phenylalanine or tryptophan at its end. The chain employs TRBV20-1 and TRBJ2-5; TRBD2 matches 14 bases. The CDR3 runs 17 residues. CDR1 DFQATT and CDR2 SNEGSKA come from the germline V gene (reference sequence). V lost 5 bases and J lost 0; bases outside the gene matches: 8. CDR3 nucleotides: TGCAGTGCTGGGCCGCCGGGACTAGCGGGAGACCAAGAGACCCAGTACTTA. As protein: CSAGPPGLAGDQETQYL.

The chain has TRBV9 and TRBJ1-2, with D tentatively TRBD1 (6 bases). The V gene's germline CDR1 is SGDLS and CDR2 YYNGEE. Trimming took 4 bases from V and 4 from J, leaving 17 bases between them. The CDR3 consists of 15 residues. The DNA for the CDR3 is TGTGCCAGCAGCCGGACCACTCGGGGGCCCTATGGCTACACCTTC. This encodes CASSRTTRGPYGYTF.

The genes are TRBV19 and TRBJ2-7; the D gene is possibly TRBD1 (6 bases). Germline lookup yields CDR1 LNHDA and CDR2 SQIVND (reference sequence). Trimming pared 5 bases from V and 2 bases from J, leaving 16 bases between. This CDR3 contains 15 residues. CDR3 DNA: TGTGCCAGTAGTGCTCCGGGACACCGGACCTACGAGCAGTACTTC. Translating it yields CASSAPGHRTYEQYF.

This clonotype was detected a few times. J is TRBJ1-1 and V is TRBV20-1; D possibly corresponds to TRBD1 (5 bases). The germline V gene encodes CDR1 DFQATT and CDR2 SNEGSKA (reference sequence). V lost 1 base, J lost 5 bases, and 14 bases lay in between. CDR3 length: 14 amino acids. The CDR3, as DNA: TGCAGTGCTAGAGGCCGGCAGGGTACGACTGAAGCTTTCTTT. This encodes CSARGRQGTTEAFF.

By frequency in the sample, this clonotype is large (0.1 to 1%). The rearrangement links TRBV6-1 to TRBJ2-7; 8 bases fit TRBD1. The CDR3 spans 12 residues. The germline gives CDR1 MNHNS, CDR2 SASEGT. V lost 6 bases, J lost 6 bases, and 4 bases stayed unmatched. This CDR3 reads CASRSTGGEQYF. As DNA, the CDR3 is TGTGCCAGCAGATCCACAGGGGGCGAGCAGTACTTC.

J is TRBJ1-1 and V is TRBV20-1, with D hard to call. The CDR3 spans 14 residues. The V gene's germline CDR1 is DFQATT and CDR2 SNEGSKA (reference sequence). The ends were cut back, 3 bases at V and 3 bases at J, with 14 bases in the middle. The CDR3, as DNA: TGCAGTGCTAGTTCTGGGTGGTGGGACACTGAAGCTTTCTTT. Translating gives CSASSGWWDTEAFF.

This clonotype was counted between two and nine times. The J gene is TRBJ2-2, the V gene TRBV5-4; D gene unclear. V lost 7 bases to trimming and J lost 4 bases, with 11 bases between them. CDR1 SGHNT and CDR2 YYREEE come from the germline V gene (reference sequence). CDR3 length equals 13 residues. The CDR3, as DNA: TGTGCCAGCCTACGCGCAGGCACCGGGGAGCTGTTTTTT. Its translation: CASLRAGTGELFF.

The chain combines TRBV18 with TRBJ2-5, with D tentatively TRBD2 (5 bases). The CDR3 has 13 residues. In germline, CDR1 is KGHSH, CDR2 LQKENI. With 4 bases removed from V and 2 bases from J, the gap between germline ends came to 8 bases. CDR3 sequence (DNA): TGTGCCAGCTCACAAGGGAGTCAAGAGACCCAGTACTTC. It translates to CASSQGSQETQYF.

This chain connects TRBV18 to TRBJ2-5; weak D call: TRBD2 (7 bases). The CDR3 has 14 residues. Germline-derived CDR1 and CDR2 are KGHSH and LQKENI. V was trimmed by 3 bases and J by 5 bases, leaving 13 bases between them. CDR3 amino acids: CASSPAGAAETQYF. The CDR3 nucleotides read TGTGCCAGCTCACCGGCGGGGGCGGCCGAGACCCAGTACTTC.

In its sample, this clonotype ranks as medium-sized. The chain links TRBV10-3 to TRBJ2-3; 8 bases are a match to TRBD2. V shed 5 bases, J shed 0 bases, and the junction held 4 bases outside the gene matches. The CDR3 has 15 amino acids. Germline V gene sequence: CDR1 ENHRY, CDR2 SYGVKD. CDR3 sequence (DNA): TGTGCCATCAGTTCTCGGACTAGCAGCACAGATACGCAGTATTTT. As protein: CAISSRTSSTDTQYF.

This clonotype was recorded only once. The V call is TRBV9, the J call TRBJ1-6, with D tentatively TRBD1 (6 bases). The V gene's germline CDR1 is SGDLS and CDR2 YYNGEE. CDR3 length: 14 amino acids. Between the trimmed V and J ends, which lost 2 bases and 13 bases, there was a span of 16 bases. The chain's CDR3 is CASSVAWDTVPLHF. The CDR3 DNA is TGTGCCAGCAGCGTGGCATGGGACACCGTCCCCCTCCACTTT.

This clonotype was found a few times. The chain recombines TRBV7-6 with TRBJ2-5; 9 bases are shared with TRBD2. V shed 10 bases, J shed 4 bases, and the junction held 13 bases outside the gene matches. The CDR3 extends over 15 amino acids. Germline V lookup: CDR1 SGHVS, CDR2 FNYEAQ. Here the CDR3 DNA reads TGTGCCACCTCCGCCGGGCGGGGGGGCGGAGAGACCCAGTACTTC. Amino acid sequence: CATSAGRGGGETQYF.

The chain links TRBV18 to TRBJ1-1; weak D call: TRBD1 (5 bases). The CDR3 is 13 residues long. Germline V lookup: CDR1 KGHSH, CDR2 LQKENI. Trimming pared 6 bases from V and 5 bases from J, leaving 13 bases between. CDR3 bases: TGTGCCAGCTCGGCGATGGGGGAGACTGAAGCTTTCTTT. Protein product: CASSAMGETEAFF.

This rearrangement joins TRBV5-4 to TRBJ2-5; D gene uncertain. V lost 0 bases and J lost 0, with 6 bases in between. The CDR3 is 14 amino acids. The germline CDR1 and CDR2 sequences are SGHNT and YYREEE (reference sequence). The CDR3 bases are TGTGCCAGCAGCTTGGCGTCCTACCAAGAGACCCAGTACTTC. Translated: CASSLASYQETQYF.

The V and J genes are TRBV2 and TRBJ1-2; D is uncertain. The V gene lost 3 bases and the J gene lost 4 bases, with 12 bases spanning the gap. From germline, CDR1 is SNHLY and CDR2 FYNNEI. This CDR3 spans 14 amino acids. The chain's CDR3 is CASSETRGGYGYTF. The CDR3 DNA reads as TGTGCCAGCAGTGAGACGAGAGGTGGCTATGGCTACACCTTC. Full variable domain (outside the CDR3, taken from reference TRBV2 and TRBJ1-2): EPEVTQTPSHQVTQMGQEVILRCVPISNHLYFYWYRQILGQKVEFLVSFYNNEISEKSEIFDDQFSVERPDGSNFTLKIRSTKLEDSAMYFCASSETRGGYGYTFGSGTRLTVV.

The count of this clonotype is one. The chain uses TRBV5-4 and TRBJ2-1, with 9 bases that match TRBD1. The CDR3 is 15 amino acids. The germline gives CDR1 SGHNT, CDR2 YYREEE (reference sequence). With 0 bases clipped from V and 4 bases from J, the junction kept 2 bases outside the gene matches. The CDR3 bases are TGTGCCAGCAGCTTGGACAGGGGGCAGTACAATGAGCAGTTCTTC. Amino acids: CASSLDRGQYNEQFF.

The gene calls are TRBV9 and TRBJ1-1, with D uncertain. V shed 1 base and J shed 4 bases, with 11 bases lying between them. The CDR3 is made up of 14 amino acids. The germline V gene encodes CDR1 SGDLS and CDR2 YYNGEE. The CDR3 here is CASSVSLVPTEAFF. In DNA, the CDR3 is TGTGCCAGCAGCGTAAGCCTGGTGCCCACTGAAGCTTTCTTT.

The rearrangement joins TRBV20-1 to TRBJ2-1; TRBD2 matches 9 bases. Germline V gene data show CDR1 as DFQATT and CDR2 as SNEGSKA (reference sequence). V lost 4 bases, J lost 8 bases, and 12 bases stayed unmatched. The CDR3 loop spans 15 amino acids. CDR3 in DNA: TGCAGTGCTATGGGACTAGCCCCATTTCGCTATGAGCAGTTCTTC. Translated, it gives CSAMGLAPFRYEQFF.

This clonotype was seen only a few times. This rearrangement joins TRBV30 to TRBJ1-5, with D perhaps matching TRBD1 (5 bases). V lost 0 bases to trimming and J lost 5 bases, with 20 bases between them. Per the germline V gene, CDR1 is GTSNPN and CDR2 is SVGIG (reference sequence). The CDR3 covers 17 residues. CDR3 loop: CAWSVRPVGGYYQPQHF. CDR3 nucleotide sequence: TGTGCCTGGAGTGTACGTCCAGTGGGGGGTTATTATCAGCCCCAGCATTTT.

This clonotype is classed as medium-sized (0.01 to 0.1%). V is TRBV30 and J is TRBJ2-3; D may be TRBD1 or TRBD2 (5 bases each). This CDR3 is 13 amino acids long. Germline assignment: CDR1 GTSNPN and CDR2 SVGIG (reference sequence). Trimming took off 4 bases at V and 2 bases at J, with 10 bases between the two ends. The CDR3 here is CAWTGGFTDTQYF. The CDR3 DNA reads as TGTGCCTGGACTGGGGGTTTCACAGATACGCAGTATTTT.

The chain employs TRBV4-1 and TRBJ2-5; TRBD2 might be the D (5 bases). CDR1 is MGHRA and CDR2 is YSYEKL in the germline V gene. The CDR3 loop spans 16 amino acids. V was clipped by 1 base and J by 5 bases, with 17 bases between them. The CDR3 here is CASSQGATTYRETQYF. The CDR3 coding sequence is TGCGCCAGCAGCCAAGGGGCGACTACTTATCGGGAGACCCAGTACTTC.

The chain links TRBV6-2 or TRBV6-3 to TRBJ2-3, with 8 positions matching TRBD2. From germline, CDR1 is MNHEY and CDR2 SVGEGT. The CDR3 sequence is 15 residues long. The trim removed 6 bases at V and 2 bases at J, leaving 7 bases unmatched. The CDR3 reads CASRGTGGLTDTQYF. In DNA, the CDR3 is TGTGCCAGCAGGGGGACGGGGGGGCTCACAGATACGCAGTATTTT.

The gene calls are TRBV12-3 or TRBV12-4 and TRBJ1-2; D perhaps matches TRBD1 (6 bases). Trimming stripped 6 bases from V and 8 bases from J, with 19 bases between. The CDR3 is 14 residues long. The DNA for the CDR3 is TGTGCCAGCAGCCCCCAGGCGGGGGCTGGAGGCTACACCTTC. Its translation: CASSPQAGAGGYTF.

CDR3 loop: CASSQPGEGGYKDTQYF. In DNA form, the CDR3 reads TGCGCCAGCAGCCAACCCGGAGAGGGGGGCTATAAGGATACGCAGTATTTT. V usage is TRBV4-1 and J usage is TRBJ2-3; D is tentatively TRBD1 or TRBD2 (6 bases each). The V end was cut by 2 bases, the J end by 6 bases, with 21 bases between. The CDR3 is made up of 17 amino acids. Germline V gene sequence: CDR1 MGHRA, CDR2 YSYEKL.

This clonotype was observed a handful of times. The CDR3 loop is CASSPGAGGNQPQHF. Written as DNA, the CDR3 is TGTGCCAGTAGTCCAGGGGCAGGGGGGAATCAGCCCCAGCATTTT. The chain joins TRBV19 to TRBJ1-5; 7 positions agree with TRBD1. Trimming took 5 bases from V and 4 from J; bases not matched to a gene: 8. This CDR3 contains 15 residues. CDR1 is LNHDA and CDR2 is SQIVND in the germline V gene (reference sequence). Combining the CDR3 with reference TRBV19 and TRBJ1-5 gives the whole variable domain DGGITQSPKYLFRKEGQNVTLSCEQNLNHDAMYWYRQDPGQGLRLIYYSQIVNDFQKGDIAEGYSVSREKKESFPLTVTSAQKNPTAFYLCASSPGAGGNQPQHFGDGTRLSIL.